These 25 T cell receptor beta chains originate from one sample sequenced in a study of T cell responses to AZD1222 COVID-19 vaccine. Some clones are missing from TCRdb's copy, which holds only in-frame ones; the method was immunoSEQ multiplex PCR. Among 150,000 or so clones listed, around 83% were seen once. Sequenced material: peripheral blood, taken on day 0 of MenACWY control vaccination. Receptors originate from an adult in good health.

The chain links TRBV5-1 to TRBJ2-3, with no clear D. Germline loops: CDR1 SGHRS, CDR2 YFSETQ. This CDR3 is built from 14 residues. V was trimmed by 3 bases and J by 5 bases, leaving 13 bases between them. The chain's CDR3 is CASSSDAVGDTQYF. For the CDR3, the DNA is TGCGCCAGCAGCTCAGACGCGGTGGGAGATACGCAGTATTTT. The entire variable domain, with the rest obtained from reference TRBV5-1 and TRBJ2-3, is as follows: KAGVTQTPRYLIKTRGQQVTLSCSPISGHRSVSWYQQTPGQGLQFLFEYFSETQRNKGNFPGRFSGRQFSNSRSEMNVSTLELGDSALYLCASSSDAVGDTQYFGPGTRLTVL.

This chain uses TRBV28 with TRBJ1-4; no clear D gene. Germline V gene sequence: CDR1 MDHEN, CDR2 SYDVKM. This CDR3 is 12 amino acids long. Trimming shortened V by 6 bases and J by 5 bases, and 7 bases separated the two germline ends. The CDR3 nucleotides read TGTGCCAGCAGGCTCCTCAATGAAAAACTGTTTTTT. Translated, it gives CASRLLNEKLFF. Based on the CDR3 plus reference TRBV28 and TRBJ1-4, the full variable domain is DVKVTQSSRYLVKRTGEKVFLECVQDMDHENMFWYRQDPGLGLRLIYFSYDVKMKEKGDIPEGYSVSREKKERFSLILESASTNQTSMYLCASRLLNEKLFFGSGTQLSVL.

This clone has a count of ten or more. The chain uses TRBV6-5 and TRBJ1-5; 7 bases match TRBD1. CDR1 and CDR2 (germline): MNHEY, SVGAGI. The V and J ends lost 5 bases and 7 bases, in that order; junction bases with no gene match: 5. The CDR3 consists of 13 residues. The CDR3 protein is CASSRTGYQPQHF. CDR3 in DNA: TGTGCCAGCAGTCGGACAGGCTACCAGCCCCAGCATTTT.

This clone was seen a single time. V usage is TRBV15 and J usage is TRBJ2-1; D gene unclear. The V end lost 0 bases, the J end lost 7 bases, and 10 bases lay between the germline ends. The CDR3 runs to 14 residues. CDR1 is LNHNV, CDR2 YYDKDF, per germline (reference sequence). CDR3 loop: CATSRDNPGNEQFF. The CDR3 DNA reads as TGTGCCACCAGCAGAGATAATCCCGGGAATGAGCAGTTCTTC.

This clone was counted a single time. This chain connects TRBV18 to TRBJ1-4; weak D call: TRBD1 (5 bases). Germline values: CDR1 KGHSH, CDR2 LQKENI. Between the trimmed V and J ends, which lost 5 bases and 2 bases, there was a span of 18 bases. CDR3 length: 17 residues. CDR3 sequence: CASSSRGWSATNEKLFF. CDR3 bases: TGTGCCAGCTCATCCCGGGGGTGGAGCGCCACTAATGAAAAACTGTTTTTT.

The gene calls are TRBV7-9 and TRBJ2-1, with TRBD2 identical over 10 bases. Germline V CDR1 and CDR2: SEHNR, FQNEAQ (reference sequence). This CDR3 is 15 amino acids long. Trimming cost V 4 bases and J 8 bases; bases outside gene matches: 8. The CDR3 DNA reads TGTGCCAGCAGCTCTAGCGGGGGTGTTCCCGATGAGCAGTTCTTC. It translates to CASSSSGGVPDEQFF.

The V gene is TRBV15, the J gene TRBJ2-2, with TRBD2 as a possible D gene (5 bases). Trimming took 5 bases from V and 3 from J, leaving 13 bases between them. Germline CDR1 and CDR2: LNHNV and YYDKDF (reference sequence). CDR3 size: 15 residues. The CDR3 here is CATSPSTIYTGELFF. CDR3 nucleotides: TGTGCCACCAGCCCTTCGACTATCTACACCGGGGAGCTGTTTTTT.

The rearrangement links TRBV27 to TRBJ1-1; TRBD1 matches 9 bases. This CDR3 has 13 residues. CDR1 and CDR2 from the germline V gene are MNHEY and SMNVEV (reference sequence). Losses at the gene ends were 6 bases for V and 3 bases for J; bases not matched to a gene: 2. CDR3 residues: CASSRQGDTEAFF. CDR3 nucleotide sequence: TGTGCCAGCAGCCGACAGGGGGACACTGAAGCTTTCTTT.

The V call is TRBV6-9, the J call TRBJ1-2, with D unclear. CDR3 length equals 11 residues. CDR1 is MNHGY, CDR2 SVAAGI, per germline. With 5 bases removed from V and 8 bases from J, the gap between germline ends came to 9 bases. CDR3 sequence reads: CASSHISGYTF. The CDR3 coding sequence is TGTGCCAGCAGTCACATTAGCGGCTACACCTTC.

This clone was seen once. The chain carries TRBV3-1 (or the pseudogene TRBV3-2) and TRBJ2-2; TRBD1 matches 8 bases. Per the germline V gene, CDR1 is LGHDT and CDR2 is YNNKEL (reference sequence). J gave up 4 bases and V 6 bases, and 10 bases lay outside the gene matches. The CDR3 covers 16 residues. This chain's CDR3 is CASRRQGASSTGELFF. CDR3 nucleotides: TGTGCCAGCAGGCGCCAGGGGGCGTCCAGCACCGGGGAGCTGTTTTTT.

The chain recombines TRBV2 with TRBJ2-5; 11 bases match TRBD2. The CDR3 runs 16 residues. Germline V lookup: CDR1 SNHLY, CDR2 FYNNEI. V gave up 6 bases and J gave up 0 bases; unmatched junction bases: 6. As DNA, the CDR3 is TGTGCCAGCAGACCTAGCGGGGGGACCTACCAAGAGACCCAGTACTTC. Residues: CASRPSGGTYQETQYF.

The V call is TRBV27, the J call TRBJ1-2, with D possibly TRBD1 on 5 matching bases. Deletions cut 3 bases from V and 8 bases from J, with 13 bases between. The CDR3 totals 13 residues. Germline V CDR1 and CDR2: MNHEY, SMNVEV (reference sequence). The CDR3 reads CASSFRAGSGYTF. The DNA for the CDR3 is TGTGCCAGCAGTTTTAGGGCAGGGAGCGGCTACACCTTC.

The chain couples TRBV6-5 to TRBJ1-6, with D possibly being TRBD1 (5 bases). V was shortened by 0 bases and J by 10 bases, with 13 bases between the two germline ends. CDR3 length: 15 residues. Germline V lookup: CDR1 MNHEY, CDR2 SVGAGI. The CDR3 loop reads CASSYSWGGGSPLHF. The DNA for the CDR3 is TGTGCCAGCAGTTACTCTTGGGGGGGAGGATCACCCCTCCACTTT.

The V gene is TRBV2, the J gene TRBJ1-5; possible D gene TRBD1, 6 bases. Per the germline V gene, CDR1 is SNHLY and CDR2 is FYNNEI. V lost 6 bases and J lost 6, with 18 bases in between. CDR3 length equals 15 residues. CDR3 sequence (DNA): TGTGCCAGCAGGGGAGTTGGGGGGCTGAGTCAGCCCCAGCATTTT. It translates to CASRGVGGLSQPQHF.

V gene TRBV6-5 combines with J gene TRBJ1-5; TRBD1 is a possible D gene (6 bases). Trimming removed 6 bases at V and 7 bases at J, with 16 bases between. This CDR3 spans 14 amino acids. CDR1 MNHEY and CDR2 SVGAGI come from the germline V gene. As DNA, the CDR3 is TGTGCCAGCAGATCCACGACAGGCTCCCAGCCCCAGCATTTT. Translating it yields CASRSTTGSQPQHF.

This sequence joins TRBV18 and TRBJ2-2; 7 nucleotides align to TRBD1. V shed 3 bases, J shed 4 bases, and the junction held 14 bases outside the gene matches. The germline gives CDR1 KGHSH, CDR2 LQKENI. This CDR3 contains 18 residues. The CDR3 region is CASSPARTGSGGTGELFF. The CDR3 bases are TGTGCCAGCTCACCGGCCCGCACCGGGTCAGGGGGCACCGGGGAGCTGTTTTTT.

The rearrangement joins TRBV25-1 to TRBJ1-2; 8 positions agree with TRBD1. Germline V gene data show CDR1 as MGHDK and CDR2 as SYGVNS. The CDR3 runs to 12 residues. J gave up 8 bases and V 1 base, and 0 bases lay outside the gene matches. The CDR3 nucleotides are TGTGCCAGCAGTGAATCAGGGGGCGGCTACACCTTC. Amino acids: CASSESGGGYTF.

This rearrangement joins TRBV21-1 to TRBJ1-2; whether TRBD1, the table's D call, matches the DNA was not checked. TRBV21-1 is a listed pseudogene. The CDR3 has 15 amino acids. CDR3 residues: CASSIPGQGNGGYTF. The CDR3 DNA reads TGTGCCAGCAGCATTCCGGGTCAGGGGAATGGTGGCTACACCTTC.

In nucleotides, the CDR3 is TGTGCCAGCAGCCCCCCGTGGGAGGACACTGAAGCTTTCTTT. It codes for CASSPPWEDTEAFF. The chain recombines TRBV7-9 with TRBJ1-1; no reliable D call. Trimming took off 5 bases at V and 3 bases at J, with 13 bases between the two ends. The CDR3 is 14 amino acids. Looked up from germline, CDR1 is SEHNR and CDR2 is FQNEAQ (reference sequence).

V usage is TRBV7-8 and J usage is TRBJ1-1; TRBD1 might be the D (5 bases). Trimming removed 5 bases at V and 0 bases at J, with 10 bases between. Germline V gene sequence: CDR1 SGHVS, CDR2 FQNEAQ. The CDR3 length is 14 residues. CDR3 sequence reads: CASSPGRLNTEAFF. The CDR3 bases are TGTGCCAGCAGCCCGGGACGTCTGAACACTGAAGCTTTCTTT.

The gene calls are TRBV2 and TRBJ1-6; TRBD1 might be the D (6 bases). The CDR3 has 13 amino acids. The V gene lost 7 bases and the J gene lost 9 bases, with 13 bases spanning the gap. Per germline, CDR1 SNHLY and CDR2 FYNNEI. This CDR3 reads CASMRQVLSPLHF. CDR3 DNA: TGTGCCAGCATGCGACAGGTGCTTTCACCCCTCCACTTT.

The CDR3 protein is CASSVASRTPKGSEQYV. CDR3 nucleotide sequence: TGTGCCAGCAGCGTAGCTTCTCGGACCCCGAAAGGTAGCGAGCAGTACGTC. The chain couples TRBV9 to TRBJ2-7; D ambiguous. The germline CDR1 and CDR2 sequences are SGDLS and YYNGEE. The CDR3 runs to 17 residues. V lost 0 bases and J lost 6, with 22 bases in between.

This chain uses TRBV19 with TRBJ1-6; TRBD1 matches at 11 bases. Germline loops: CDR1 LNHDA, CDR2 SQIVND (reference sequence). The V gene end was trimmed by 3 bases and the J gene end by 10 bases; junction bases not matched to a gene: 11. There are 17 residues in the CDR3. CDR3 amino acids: CASSIPWGQGVTSPLHF. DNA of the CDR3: TGTGCCAGTAGTATCCCCTGGGGACAGGGGGTAACATCACCCCTCCACTTT.

The CDR3 spells CASSLAGAGADTQYF. The CDR3 DNA reads TGTGCCAGCAGCTTAGCAGGGGCAGGTGCAGATACGCAGTATTTT. The V call is TRBV11-3, the J call TRBJ2-3; TRBD1 might be the D (6 bases). Per the germline V gene, CDR1 is SGHNT and CDR2 is YENEEA. CDR3 length equals 15 residues. The germline V and J ends were trimmed by 1 base and 4 bases, with 12 bases remaining between them.

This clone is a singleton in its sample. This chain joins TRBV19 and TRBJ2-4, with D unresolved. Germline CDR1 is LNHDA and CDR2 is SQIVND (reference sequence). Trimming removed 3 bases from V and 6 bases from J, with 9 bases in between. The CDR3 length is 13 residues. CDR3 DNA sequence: TGTGCCAGTAGTATGTGGCCGGGAAACATTCAGTACTTC. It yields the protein CASSMWPGNIQYF.